This TCR beta chain originates from a study of CD8 T cells in ankylosing spondylitis. The CDR3 has 16 residues. The germline gives CDR1 LGHNT, CDR2 FRNRAP. V lost 6 bases, J lost 2 bases, and 16 bases lay in between. This clonotype was counted a few times. Each TCR beta library was made by quantitative 5'-RACE that incorporated molecular barcodes. Using its own MiXCR run on the 5' RACE reads, TCRdb lists one record per CDR3 protein. This sample has 340,000 or so distinct CDR3 sequences, with roughly 15% found just once. Sequencing was carried out using blood, either unsorted or a sorted T cell fraction (not recorded which). The V gene is TRBV12-5, the J gene TRBJ2-2; D may match TRBD1 or TRBD2 (6 bases each). The origin of this receptor is a male donor with ankylosing spondylitis or in good health (not recorded which). CDR3 nucleotide sequence: TGTGCTAGTGGCCCCGTGGGGGGACATAACACCGGGGAGCTGTTTTTT. Amino acids: CASGPVGGHNTGELFF.